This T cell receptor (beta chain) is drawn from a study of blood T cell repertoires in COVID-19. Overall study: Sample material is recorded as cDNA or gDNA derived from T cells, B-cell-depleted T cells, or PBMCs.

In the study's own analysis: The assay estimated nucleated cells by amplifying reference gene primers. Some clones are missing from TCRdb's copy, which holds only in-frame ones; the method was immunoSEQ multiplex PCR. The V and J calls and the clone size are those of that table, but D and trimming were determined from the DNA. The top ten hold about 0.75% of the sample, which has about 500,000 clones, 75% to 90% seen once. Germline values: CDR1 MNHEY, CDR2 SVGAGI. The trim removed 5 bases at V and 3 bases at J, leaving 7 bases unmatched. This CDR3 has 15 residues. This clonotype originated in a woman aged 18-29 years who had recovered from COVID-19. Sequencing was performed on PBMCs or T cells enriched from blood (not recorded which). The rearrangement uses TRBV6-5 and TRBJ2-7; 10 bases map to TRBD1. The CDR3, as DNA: TGTGCCAGCAGTCCCCGACAGGGGGCTTTCTACGAGCAGTACTTC. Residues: CASSPRQGAFYEQYF.